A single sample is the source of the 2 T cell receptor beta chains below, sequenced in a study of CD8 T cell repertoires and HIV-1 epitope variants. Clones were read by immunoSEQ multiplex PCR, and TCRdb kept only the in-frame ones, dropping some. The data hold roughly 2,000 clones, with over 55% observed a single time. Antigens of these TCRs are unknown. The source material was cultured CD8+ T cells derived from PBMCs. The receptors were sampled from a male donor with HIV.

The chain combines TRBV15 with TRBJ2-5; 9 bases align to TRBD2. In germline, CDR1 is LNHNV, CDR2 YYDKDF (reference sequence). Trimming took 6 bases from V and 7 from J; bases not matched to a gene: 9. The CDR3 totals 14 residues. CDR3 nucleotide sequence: TGTGCCACCAGAGATAGCGGGGGTCCTCGGACCCAGTACTTC. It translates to CATRDSGGPRTQYF.

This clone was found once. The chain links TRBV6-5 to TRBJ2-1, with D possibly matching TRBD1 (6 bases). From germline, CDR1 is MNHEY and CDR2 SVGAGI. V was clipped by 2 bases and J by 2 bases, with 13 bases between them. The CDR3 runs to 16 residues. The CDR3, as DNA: TGTGCCAGCAGTTACAGGACAGACTATACCTACAATGAGCAGTTCTTC. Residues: CASSYRTDYTYNEQFF.